A single sample is the source of the 10 T cell receptor beta chains below, sequenced in a study of blood T cell repertoires in COVID-19. Assay used: immunoSEQ multiplex PCR; TCRdb lists only in-frame clones, some missing. The sample has approximately 180,000 clones; roughly 85% are singletons. The sequenced sample was peripheral blood. All receptors come from a woman aged 70-85 years with acute or convalescent COVID-19.

This clone has more than one count but fewer than ten. This chain uses TRBV13 with TRBJ1-1; the D gene is possibly TRBD1 (5 bases). Germline V gene sequence: CDR1 PRHDT, CDR2 FYEKMQ (reference sequence). This CDR3 has 13 residues. Trimming shortened V by 1 base and J by 7 bases, and 10 bases separated the two germline ends. Here the CDR3 DNA reads TGTGCCAGCAGCTTAGCCAGGGTGAGTGAAGCTTTCTTT. This encodes CASSLARVSEAFF.

This clone came up many times. The chain links TRBV2 to TRBJ2-7; a weak D match, TRBD2 (6 bases). The CDR3 has 14 amino acids. From germline, CDR1 is SNHLY and CDR2 FYNNEI. V lost 8 bases and J lost 6, with 20 bases in between. CDR3: CASDLHAGQGEQYF. The DNA of the CDR3 is TGTGCCAGCGACCTCCATGCGGGGCAGGGCGAGCAGTACTTC. The full variable domain, rest sourced from reference TRBV2 and TRBJ2-7, is EPEVTQTPSHQVTQMGQEVILRCVPISNHLYFYWYRQILGQKVEFLVSFYNNEISEKSEIFDDQFSVERPDGSNFTLKIRSTKLEDSAMYFCASDLHAGQGEQYFGPGTRLTVT.

The J gene is TRBJ1-2, the V gene TRBV12-3 or TRBV12-4; D is uncertain. V was shortened by 4 bases and J by 8 bases, with 14 bases between the two germline ends. The CDR3 has 13 residues. The CDR3 DNA reads as TGTGCCAGCAGTTATCGGCAGGAGGACGGCTACACCTTC. Protein product: CASSYRQEDGYTF.

This clone was seen only a few times. The rearrangement links TRBV5-1 to TRBJ1-1; 11 bases are shared with TRBD1. Germline V gene data show CDR1 as SGHRS and CDR2 as YFSETQ. CDR3 length: 16 residues. After removal of 4 bases from V and 5 bases from J, the junction contained 10 bases not matched to a gene. CDR3 bases: TGCGCCAGCAGCCTCGGACAGGGGGCCCTACGGACTGAAGCTTTCTTT. This codes for CASSLGQGALRTEAFF.

This clone was detected only once. The chain is built from TRBV5-1 and TRBJ2-5, with 7 bases fitting TRBD1. CDR1 and CDR2 from the germline V gene are SGHRS and YFSETQ. The CDR3 contains 15 residues. V trimming: 4 bases; J trimming: 4 bases; junction bases outside the gene matches: 10. CDR3 loop: CASSRDSSTLETQYF. In nucleotides, the CDR3 is TGCGCCAGCAGCCGGGACAGCTCCACCTTAGAGACCCAGTACTTC.

This chain links TRBV10-3 with TRBJ2-7, with 10 bases that match TRBD1. The CDR3 covers 13 residues. After removal of 9 bases from V and 4 bases from J, the junction contained 6 bases not matched to a gene. Looked up from germline, CDR1 is ENHRY and CDR2 is SYGVKD. The CDR3 coding sequence is TGTGCCATTGGCAGGACAGGGGGATACGAGCAGTACTTC. Translated: CAIGRTGGYEQYF.

This chain uses TRBV11-3 with TRBJ2-3, with TRBD2 identical over 11 bases. This CDR3 has 17 amino acids. Looked up from germline, CDR1 is SGHNT and CDR2 is YENEEA. The V gene end was trimmed by 5 bases and the J gene end by 8 bases; junction bases not matched to a gene: 15. The CDR3 DNA sequence: TGTGCCAGCAGCCCCCTCACCCGACTAGCGGGATCATCTACGCAGTATTTT. Amino acid sequence: CASSPLTRLAGSSTQYF.

The chain couples TRBV7-9 to TRBJ2-1, with TRBD2 identical over 8 bases. Trimming took 3 bases from V and 9 from J; bases not matched to a gene: 7. Germline lookup yields CDR1 SEHNR and CDR2 FQNEAQ (reference sequence). This CDR3 spans 14 amino acids. The CDR3 DNA sequence: TGTGCCAGCAGCTTCTCCGGGAGGGCTAGTGAGCAGTTCTTC. It yields the protein CASSFSGRASEQFF. Looking up the rest from reference TRBV7-9 and TRBJ2-1 gives the full variable domain: DTGVSQNPRHKITKRGQNVTFRCDPISEHNRLYWYRQTLGQGPEFLTYFQNEAQLEKSRLLSDRFSAERPKGSFSTLEIQRTEQGDSAMYLCASSFSGRASEQFFGPGTRLTVL.

The genes are TRBV6-1 and TRBJ1-5, with D possibly TRBD1 on 6 matching bases. CDR1 is MNHNS, CDR2 SASEGT, per germline. The CDR3 contains 16 residues. The ends were cut back, 4 bases at V and 1 base at J, with 14 bases in the middle. CDR3 coding DNA: TGTGCCAGCAGTGGTACAGGGTATAAGAGCAATCAGCCCCAGCATTTT. Translated, it gives CASSGTGYKSNQPQHF.

This rearrangement joins TRBV27 to TRBJ1-4; no clear D gene. V lost 2 bases and J lost 2, with 6 bases in between. The CDR3 sequence is 14 residues long. CDR1 is MNHEY, CDR2 SMNVEV, per germline (reference sequence). CDR3 region: CASSLQATNEKLFF. CDR3 in DNA: TGTGCCAGCAGTTTACAGGCGACTAATGAAAAACTGTTTTTT.